These T cell receptor beta chains were read from a single sample in a study of blood T cell repertoires in COVID-19. Measured with immunoSEQ multiplex PCR; TCRdb has only the in-frame clones, and not every one. Of more than 150,000 clones in the sample, 82% were seen once. Sequencing was performed on PBMCs or T cells enriched from blood (not recorded which). These receptors originate from a man aged 40-49 years who had recovered from COVID-19. The CDR3 runs from the conserved cysteine through the conserved F or W.

v_call cdr3_aa
TRBV7-3 CASSLFGDTQYF
TRBV7-2 CASSLVTSGEQYF
TRBV18 CASSRRTSGSSYNEQFF
TRBV6-5 CASSYQGQDTEAFF
TRBV2 CASSGPSSTDTQYF
TRBV6-5 CASSYSGLAGADTQYF
TRBV2 CASTPGQESNGYTF
TRBV30 CAWRAAPGGGSSYNEQFF
TRBV3-1/TRBV3-2 CASSQALSGKYNEQFF
TRBV5-1 CASSLGGYGYTF
TRBV21-1 CASSLTGSNQPQHF
TRBV9 CASTPDRDGNTIYF
TRBV19 CASTERGAYNEQFF
TRBV2 CASREYLYTF
TRBV27 CASSLLTGYNEQFF
TRBV4-3 CASSQGSRAESPLHF
TRBV2 CASSERGTGLAYGYTF
TRBV7-6 CASSSYSNTIYF
TRBV6-2/TRBV6-3 CASSYSSSGTYEQYF
TRBV15 CATSTNLGGGGYTF
TRBV7-9 CASSPGQDGEKLFF
TRBV5-6 CASSFQGAGSTDTQYF
TRBV7-9 CASSFLGRALEFSNEQFF
TRBV6-4 CASSDPLGLAGGCTDTQYF
TRBV3-1/TRBV3-2 CASSQGATGGTTDTQYF
TRBV7-9 CASSPRGSMDNEQFF